The text below deals with one T cell receptor (beta chain). Its specificity is unknown. Amplification of TCR beta used genomic DNA extracted from peripheral blood. This sample is drawn from a study of T cell repertoires in aging, cancer and after chemotherapy. Study results and caveats: Compared with age-matched healthy donors, untreated hematological or solid cancer patients showed higher blood TCR clonality. Loss of evenness, beyond lost richness, contributed to age-related TCR diversity decline in cancer patients.

CDR1 DFQATT and CDR2 SNEGSKA come from the germline V gene (reference sequence). The V end lost 6 bases, the J end lost 5 bases, and 17 bases lay between the germline ends. The CDR3 is 14 residues long. Rearranged V-D-J TRB sequences were amplified with a mixed TRB-A/B primer pool. Using its own MiXCR run on the multiplex PCR reads, TCRdb lists one record per CDR3 protein. The table includes around 7,700 distinct CDR3 sequences, approximately 49% detected once. Sample: blood. This rearrangement joins TRBV20-1 to TRBJ2-1; no clear D. The origin of this receptor is a human donor with a solid tumor. Here the CDR3 reads CSATPAERNNEQFF. The CDR3 coding sequence is TGCAGTGCCACCCCGGCGGAGCGTAACAATGAGCAGTTCTTC.